The 28 T cell receptor beta chains listed next were all sequenced from one sample in a study of beta chain features in type 1 diabetes. Every isolated RNA sample was fully reverse transcribed, so sequencing captured expressed TCRB transcripts. Clones were sequenced by immunoSEQ multiplex PCR, and TCRdb holds only the in-frame ones, with some missing. This sample yields 35,000 to 45,000 clones, of which around 60% are seen a single time; around 2% belongs to the top ten. The sample was Tregs from blood. The receptors come from a woman in her twenties or thirties in good health.

The V gene is TRBV15, the J gene TRBJ2-5; 9 bases agree with TRBD1. The germline gives CDR1 LNHNV, CDR2 YYDKDF (reference sequence). There are 16 residues in the CDR3. J was trimmed by 11 bases and V by 1 base; bases with no gene match: 14. CDR3: CATSRAGHRGLLEQYF. The CDR3 DNA reads TGTGCCACCAGCAGAGCGGGACACAGGGGGCTTCTTGAGCAGTACTTC.

The rearrangement joins TRBV9 to TRBJ2-3, with 8 nucleotides matching TRBD2. This CDR3 spans 17 amino acids. Germline assignment: CDR1 SGDLS and CDR2 YYNGEE. Trimming cost V 0 bases and J 1 base; bases outside gene matches: 7. CDR3: CASSVGVYGRGTDTQYF. CDR3 DNA sequence: TGTGCCAGCAGCGTAGGGGTTTACGGGAGGGGCACAGATACGCAGTATTTT.

The genes are TRBV28 and TRBJ2-7, with D perhaps TRBD2 (5 bases). The CDR3 sequence is 13 residues long. V was cut by 5 bases and J by 2 bases, with 10 bases left in between. CDR1 and CDR2 (germline): MDHEN, SYDVKM. The CDR3 loop is CASSPHGTYEQYF. CDR3 DNA: TGTGCCAGCAGTCCTCACGGGACCTACGAGCAGTACTTC.

This chain joins TRBV6-6 and TRBJ2-1; D perhaps matches TRBD1 (6 bases). From germline, CDR1 is MNHNY and CDR2 SVGAGI (reference sequence). This CDR3 region has 13 residues. Trimming removed 6 bases from V and 8 bases from J, with 14 bases in between. Here the CDR3 DNA reads TGTGCCAGCAGCAAAACAGGGATCGATGAGCAGTTCTTC. As protein: CASSKTGIDEQFF.

The V gene is TRBV4-2, the J gene TRBJ2-3, with unresolved D. This CDR3 has 16 amino acids. CDR1 and CDR2 (germline): LGHNA, YNFKEQ. V was cut by 1 base and J by 0 bases, with 11 bases left in between. The CDR3 DNA is TGTGCCAGCAGCCAAGCGGTCTTCCCTAGCACAGATACGCAGTATTTT. Protein: CASSQAVFPSTDTQYF.

The chain joins TRBV27 to TRBJ1-1; weak D call: TRBD1 (6 bases). The CDR3 sequence is 13 residues long. Trimming stripped 2 bases from V and 6 bases from J, with 10 bases between. CDR1 is MNHEY, CDR2 SMNVEV, per germline (reference sequence). CDR3 loop: CASSLRQGPEAFF. The CDR3 nucleotides read TGTGCCAGCAGTTTACGGCAGGGGCCTGAAGCTTTCTTT.

V is TRBV25-1 and J is TRBJ1-2; the D gene is possibly TRBD1 (6 bases). V was trimmed by 6 bases and J by 7 bases, leaving 24 bases between them. The CDR3 sequence is 16 residues long. The germline V gene encodes CDR1 MGHDK and CDR2 SYGVNS. CDR3 sequence: CASSKTEGGRGGGYTF. The CDR3 DNA is TGTGCCAGCAGCAAAACCGAAGGAGGCAGGGGTGGTGGCTACACCTTC.

This chain links TRBV7-2 with TRBJ1-5; the D is unclear. This CDR3 is built from 14 residues. Trimming left V 1 base short and J 5 bases short, with 9 bases between. Germline CDR1 is SGHTA and CDR2 is FQGNSA. The CDR3 sequence: CASSLDRGYQPQHF. Written as DNA, the CDR3 is TGTGCCAGCAGCTTAGATCGAGGGTATCAGCCCCAGCATTTT.

CDR3 DNA sequence: TGTGCCAGCAGAAGGGACACAGTGGACAATCAGCCCCAGCATTTT. It is translated as CASRRDTVDNQPQHF. The genes are TRBV28 and TRBJ1-5, with a possible D match to TRBD1 (6 bases). The CDR3 is made up of 15 amino acids. Trimming took 6 bases from V and 3 from J, leaving 15 bases between them. Germline loops: CDR1 MDHEN, CDR2 SYDVKM.

V usage is TRBV29-1 and J usage is TRBJ2-3; possibly TRBD2 for D (7 bases). The V end lost 4 bases, the J end lost 1 base, and 12 bases lay between the germline ends. The CDR3 length is 14 residues. Germline lookup yields CDR1 SQVTM and CDR2 ANQGSEA. In DNA, the CDR3 is TGCAGCGTTGGAGGGAGGGGGGGCACAGATACGCAGTATTTT. Translated, it gives CSVGGRGGTDTQYF.

The V and J genes are TRBV2 and TRBJ2-7; tentative D call: TRBD1 (5 bases). This CDR3 spans 14 amino acids. V was pared by 11 bases and J by 3 bases, with 20 bases between. CDR1 and CDR2 (germline): SNHLY, FYNNEI. The CDR3 sequence: CAGKEPGIDYEQYF. The CDR3, as DNA: TGTGCCGGCAAGGAACCAGGGATTGACTACGAGCAGTACTTC.

This clone was counted a few times. This chain connects TRBV2 to TRBJ2-7; TRBD1 matches at 8 bases. V lost 5 bases to trimming and J lost 3 bases; unmatched junction nucleotides: 3. CDR3 length equals 13 residues. The germline gives CDR1 SNHLY, CDR2 FYNNEI. DNA for the CDR3: TGTGCCAGCAGTAAGACAGGGGACTACGAGCAGTACTTC. Translation gives CASSKTGDYEQYF. The complete variable domain, with remaining parts taken from reference TRBV2 and TRBJ2-7, reads EPEVTQTPSHQVTQMGQEVILRCVPISNHLYFYWYRQILGQKVEFLVSFYNNEISEKSEIFDDQFSVERPDGSNFTLKIRSTKLEDSAMYFCASSKTGDYEQYFGPGTRLTVT.

The rearrangement uses TRBV28 and TRBJ2-5, with D possibly TRBD2 on 6 matching bases. V was trimmed by 6 bases and J by 4 bases, leaving 12 bases between them. The CDR3 runs to 13 residues. Per germline, CDR1 MDHEN and CDR2 SYDVKM. CDR3 amino acids: CASSPPSVETQYF. The CDR3 DNA reads TGTGCCAGCAGCCCTCCTAGCGTAGAGACCCAGTACTTC.

The sample holds a few counts of this clone. The V and J genes are TRBV7-2 and TRBJ2-1; TRBD2 is a possible D gene (6 bases). Germline CDR1 and CDR2: SGHTA and FQGNSA. The CDR3 contains 15 residues. Trimming left V 5 bases short and J 6 bases short, with 17 bases between. In nucleotides, the CDR3 is TGTGCCAGCAGCGCCCGGGACTCGTCATTCAATGAGCAGTTCTTC. This translates into CASSARDSSFNEQFF.

The rearrangement links TRBV6-6 to TRBJ2-7; TRBD1 might be the D (7 bases). The germline gives CDR1 MNHNY, CDR2 SVGAGI (reference sequence). This CDR3 is built from 14 residues. Trimming removed 7 bases from V and 5 bases from J, with 18 bases in between. In nucleotides, the CDR3 is TGTGCCAGCAACCACAGGGGTCGCGGGGACGAGCAGTACTTC. It yields the protein CASNHRGRGDEQYF.

This rearrangement joins TRBV11-1 to TRBJ1-1, with D uncertain. The CDR3 is 14 residues long. Deletions cut 1 base from V and 3 bases from J, with 9 bases between. Germline CDR1 SGHAT, CDR2 FQDESV (reference sequence). The CDR3 DNA is TGTGCCAGCAGCTTAGGAGGTGCTCACACTGAAGCTTTCTTT. Translation gives CASSLGGAHTEAFF.

The rearrangement joins TRBV13 to TRBJ2-7, with 13 bases aligning to TRBD2. This CDR3 spans 14 amino acids. CDR1 and CDR2 from the germline V gene are PRHDT and FYEKMQ (reference sequence). V lost 5 bases and J lost 8; bases outside the gene matches: 6. The CDR3 nucleotides are TGTGCCAGCAGCATTGGACTAGCGGGAGTCAAGCAGTACTTC. Its protein product is CASSIGLAGVKQYF.

The V call is TRBV11-2, the J call TRBJ2-1; tentative D call: TRBD1 (5 bases). Germline lookup yields CDR1 SGHAT and CDR2 FQNNGV. The length of the CDR3 is 18 residues. With 0 bases removed from V and 2 bases from J, the gap between germline ends came to 17 bases. Written as DNA, the CDR3 is TGTGCCAGCAGCTTAGATGGTTTTAGGGGTCCCCCCTACAATGAGCAGTTCTTC. This translates into CASSLDGFRGPPYNEQFF.

The table lists this clone with a count of one. The gene calls are TRBV27 and TRBJ2-1, with 14 bases lining up with TRBD2. The J segment lost 7 bases and the V segment lost 5 bases, leaving 4 bases of the junction unmatched. Looked up from germline, CDR1 is MNHEY and CDR2 is SMNVEV (reference sequence). This CDR3 contains 15 residues. CDR3 bases: TGTGCCAGCAGTGTTAGGACTAGCGGGGGGAATGAGCAGTTCTTC. Its protein product is CASSVRTSGGNEQFF.

The chain combines TRBV30 with TRBJ1-5, with 8 positions matching TRBD1. This CDR3 contains 18 residues. CDR1 and CDR2 (germline): GTSNPN, SVGIG (reference sequence). After removal of 2 bases from V and 0 bases from J, the junction contained 12 bases not matched to a gene. Here the CDR3 DNA reads TGTGCCTGGAGTTTTGGACAGGGCCCGCCTTATAGCAATCAGCCCCAGCATTTT. Translation gives CAWSFGQGPPYSNQPQHF.

The V and J genes are TRBV13 and TRBJ2-1, with 9 bases lining up with TRBD2. The germline gives CDR1 PRHDT, CDR2 FYEKMQ (reference sequence). Unmatched junction bases numbered 12, after V lost 5 bases and J lost 4 bases. There are 17 residues in the CDR3. The CDR3 bases are TGTGCCAGCAGCCCCCGAGGGGGGCGGGAGGGGTACAATGAGCAGTTCTTC. The encoded protein is CASSPRGGREGYNEQFF.

This clone was seen only a few times. V is TRBV28 and J is TRBJ2-1; 11 positions agree with TRBD2. The length of the CDR3 is 16 residues. Unmatched junction bases numbered 11, after V lost 5 bases and J lost 8 bases. Germline CDR1 reads MDHEN; CDR2 reads SYDVKM. The chain's CDR3 is CASSTPTSGIGDEQFF. The CDR3 DNA reads as TGTGCCAGCAGTACCCCGACTAGCGGGATAGGCGATGAGCAGTTCTTC.

This rearrangement joins TRBV6-6 to TRBJ2-4, with 9 bases matching TRBD1. Germline CDR1 and CDR2: MNHNY and SVGAGI (reference sequence). V lost 7 bases to trimming and J lost 8 bases; unmatched junction nucleotides: 3. The CDR3 runs to 12 residues. CDR3 region: CASNGDRDIQYF. As DNA, the CDR3 is TGTGCCAGCAACGGGGACAGGGACATTCAGTACTTC.

The V call is TRBV27, the J call TRBJ2-3; D call uncertain. Germline V gene lookup returns CDR1 MNHEY and CDR2 SMNVEV (reference sequence). V was pared by 5 bases and J by 4 bases, with 16 bases between. CDR3 length: 15 amino acids. CDR3 amino acids: CASSPGFQISDTQYF. The CDR3 DNA reads TGTGCCAGCAGTCCCGGGTTTCAGATATCAGATACGCAGTATTTT.

The chain combines TRBV18 with TRBJ1-1; D remains unclear. The CDR3 runs 15 residues. The V and J ends lost 2 bases and 4 bases respectively, with 14 bases between them. Germline loops: CDR1 KGHSH, CDR2 LQKENI. CDR3 loop: CASSPSYLRGTEAFF. The CDR3 region has the DNA TGTGCCAGCTCACCAAGTTACCTCAGAGGCACTGAAGCTTTCTTT.

This chain links TRBV28 with TRBJ2-5; D unresolved. Germline assignment: CDR1 MDHEN and CDR2 SYDVKM. The V end lost 8 bases, the J end lost 3 bases, and 10 bases lay between the germline ends. This CDR3 is built from 12 residues. CDR3 amino acids: CASVSHEETQYF. CDR3 DNA: TGTGCCAGCGTTTCACACGAAGAGACCCAGTACTTC.

The chain links TRBV7-8 to TRBJ1-1; the match to TRBD1 covers 11 bases. The germline V gene has CDR1 SGHVS and CDR2 FQNEAQ. This CDR3 has 16 amino acids. Germline trimming cut 5 bases from V and 6 bases from J; bases unmatched to any gene: 11. As DNA, the CDR3 is TGTGCCAGCAGCCCCGGACAGGGGGCGGTTGGCGCTGAAGCTTTCTTT. Translating it yields CASSPGQGAVGAEAFF.

The chain links TRBV28 to TRBJ2-4; D is possibly TRBD1 (6 bases). The germline V and J ends were trimmed by 3 bases and 4 bases, with 13 bases remaining between them. Germline V CDR1 and CDR2: MDHEN, SYDVKM. This CDR3 is built from 15 residues. The CDR3 sequence: CASSLPGQLKNIQYF. Written as DNA, the CDR3 is TGTGCCAGCAGTTTGCCCGGACAGCTGAAAAACATTCAGTACTTC. The whole variable domain, filled in from reference TRBV28 and TRBJ2-4, reads DVKVTQSSRYLVKRTGEKVFLECVQDMDHENMFWYRQDPGLGLRLIYFSYDVKMKEKGDIPEGYSVSREKKERFSLILESASTNQTSMYLCASSLPGQLKNIQYFGAGTRLSVL.